The T cell receptor beta chain under discussion was sequenced for a study of blood T cell repertoires in COVID-19. Study as a whole: Samples of COVID-19 (acute and convalescent) were obtained from the United States, Italy and Spain. In each case, the material was cDNA or gDNA derived from T cells, B-cell-depleted T cells, or PBMCs.

V trimming: 6 bases; J trimming: 1 base; junction bases outside the gene matches: 9. This CDR3 has 16 amino acids. The germline V gene encodes CDR1 MDHEN and CDR2 SYDVKM. Original processing notes: Amplification from reference gene primers served as the basis for estimated nucleated cell counts. Using immunoSEQ multiplex PCR, the repertoire was profiled, and TCRdb retains in-frame clones only, with some absent. That table is the source of V, J and clone size, and D and trimming were worked out from the DNA. In the table there are 54,000 or so clones, roughly 91% of which are singletons. This chain connects TRBV28 to TRBJ2-7; 10 bases are shared with TRBD1. The origin of this receptor is a man in his fifties or sixties with active COVID-19. The source material was peripheral blood. The CDR3 bases are TGTGCCAGCAGCCTCCTGCCGGGACAGGGGTCCTACGAGCAGTACTTC. Its protein product is CASSLLPGQGSYEQYF. The variable domain in full, completed from reference TRBV28 and TRBJ2-7, reads DVKVTQSSRYLVKRTGEKVFLECVQDMDHENMFWYRQDPGLGLRLIYFSYDVKMKEKGDIPEGYSVSREKKERFSLILESASTNQTSMYLCASSLLPGQGSYEQYFGPGTRLTVT.